The next 30 T cell receptor beta chains were all read from a single sample in a study of beta chain features in type 1 diabetes. What was sequenced were expressed TCRB transcripts, since all of the isolated RNA had been reverse transcribed. The data were produced by immunoSEQ multiplex PCR, yet TCRdb's version contains in-frame clones alone and is incomplete. The sample carries about 620,000 clones, 15% recorded once. Sequenced material: naive CD4+ T cells from blood. The receptors here all came from a man between 18 and 35 years old in good health.

This clone showed up just a few times. The chain joins TRBV6-1 to TRBJ2-1, with D possibly TRBD2 on 5 matching bases. The CDR3 length is 16 residues. The V gene's germline CDR1 is MNHNS and CDR2 SASEGT. V lost 3 bases to trimming and J lost 6 bases, with 18 bases between them. CDR3 in DNA: TGTGCCAGCAGTGACCGCCTCTGGCCACGGGGCAATGAGCAGTTCTTC. Protein product: CASSDRLWPRGNEQFF.

A few counts support this clone. V is TRBV29-1 and J is TRBJ1-1; no firm D call. The V end was cut by 4 bases, the J end by 1 base, with 16 bases between. CDR1 and CDR2 from the germline V gene are SQVTM and ANQGSEA. The CDR3 length is 15 residues. CDR3 protein: CSVVVTAESNTEAFF. CDR3 coding DNA: TGCAGCGTTGTTGTGACGGCAGAGTCGAACACTGAAGCTTTCTTT. Supplemented by reference TRBV29-1 and TRBJ1-1, the full variable domain reads SAVISQKPSRDICQRGTSLTIQCQVDSQVTMMFWYRQQPGQSLTLIATANQGSEATYESGFVIDKFPISRPNLTFSTLTVSNMSPEDSSIYLCSVVVTAESNTEAFFGQGTRLTVV.

With regard to this clone: One end of the junction is discordant with germline, which a read error may explain. This chain uses TRBV11-3 with TRBJ2-3; 8 bases align to TRBD1. CDR1 is SGHNT and CDR2 is YENEEA in the germline V gene. The CDR3 sequence is 12 residues long. The CDR3 here is CASSPRTGPSGF. Here the CDR3 DNA reads TGTGCCAGCAGCCCCCGGACAGGGCCCTCCGGTTTT.

A note on this clone: The same CDR3 also results from other DNA sequences found in this sample. The CDR3 spells CASSDYEQYF. The CDR3 DNA reads TGTGCCAGCAGTGATTACGAGCAGTACTTC. The rearrangement joins TRBV28 to TRBJ2-7; no clear D gene. CDR1 MDHEN and CDR2 SYDVKM come from the germline V gene. V was pared by 5 bases and J by 4 bases, with 3 bases between. CDR3 length equals 10 residues.

The chain carries TRBV5-1 and TRBJ2-3, with D unclear. The CDR3 spans 15 residues. V lost 6 bases to trimming and J lost 0 bases, with 14 bases between them. Germline lookup yields CDR1 SGHRS and CDR2 YFSETQ. The CDR3 DNA is TGCGCCAGCACCGCGGCCAAGTCGAGCACAGATACGCAGTATTTT. Translation: CASTAAKSSTDTQYF.

This clone was seen more than once but under ten times. The J gene is TRBJ2-3, the V gene TRBV7-9, with D perhaps TRBD2 (6 bases). Germline values: CDR1 SEHNR, CDR2 FQNEAQ (reference sequence). V lost 4 bases to trimming and J lost 0 bases, with 8 bases between them. CDR3 length equals 14 residues. The CDR3: CASSSRDSTDTQYF. The DNA for the CDR3 is TGTGCCAGCAGCTCGCGGGACAGCACAGATACGCAGTATTTT.

This clone was observed a few times. This chain joins TRBV5-4 and TRBJ1-4; D ambiguous. V lost 3 bases and J 0 bases, leaving 15 bases between the germline ends. Germline CDR1 and CDR2: SGHNT and YYREEE (reference sequence). CDR3 length: 17 amino acids. CDR3 nucleotide sequence: TGTGCCAGCAGCTCAGGACGGACTAGTGCAACTAATGAAAAACTGTTTTTT. Its translation: CASSSGRTSATNEKLFF.

This clone showed up just a few times. The chain uses TRBV4-3 and TRBJ2-1; the match to TRBD1 covers 7 bases. Trimming cost V 8 bases and J 6 bases; bases outside gene matches: 7. The V gene's germline CDR1 is LGHNA and CDR2 YSLEER. The CDR3 is made up of 13 amino acids. The CDR3 nucleotides are TGCGCCAGCCAACGACAGGGAACCAATGAGCAGTTCTTC. Translating it yields CASQRQGTNEQFF.

V usage is TRBV27 and J usage is TRBJ1-1; a weak D match, TRBD1 (6 bases). Trimming pared 6 bases from V and 11 bases from J, leaving 22 bases between. The CDR3 contains 14 residues. Germline CDR1 MNHEY, CDR2 SMNVEV (reference sequence). The CDR3 sequence is CASSIPDRRGKAFF. The CDR3 DNA reads as TGTGCCAGCAGCATACCCGACAGGAGAGGAAAGGCTTTCTTT.

This clone was seen a handful of times. This chain links TRBV7-9 with TRBJ2-4; TRBD1 matches at 8 bases. The germline CDR1 and CDR2 sequences are SEHNR and FQNEAQ (reference sequence). This CDR3 region has 17 residues. The junction had 6 bases not matched to a gene; V was cut back by 1 base and J by 1 base. The CDR3 spells CASSLGDWTGAKNIQYF. CDR3 in DNA: TGTGCCAGCAGCTTAGGGGACTGGACAGGGGCCAAAAACATTCAGTACTTC.

The chain is built from TRBV14 and TRBJ2-1, with 14 bases lining up with TRBD2. Unmatched junction bases numbered 14, after V lost 3 bases and J lost 7 bases. The CDR3 consists of 19 residues. Germline CDR1 and CDR2: SGHDN and FVKESK. This CDR3 reads CASSHILRGLAGVPNEQFF. CDR3 DNA sequence: TGTGCCAGCAGCCACATTCTCCGGGGACTAGCGGGAGTCCCGAATGAGCAGTTCTTC.

This clone was counted a few times. The chain employs TRBV10-3 and TRBJ1-2; D not certain. CDR1 and CDR2 from the germline V gene are ENHRY and SYGVKD. This CDR3 has 13 amino acids. The V end was cut by 7 bases, the J end by 6 bases, with 15 bases between. CDR3 residues: CAITRTPGDGYTF. CDR3 in DNA: TGTGCCATCACCCGGACCCCAGGAGATGGCTACACCTTC.

This clone showed up just a few times. One junction end disagrees with the germline gene, perhaps due to a read error. Distinct nucleotide sequences in the sample also encode this CDR3. This chain joins TRBV7-3 and TRBJ1-5, with 7 bases identical to TRBD1. Germline V lookup: CDR1 SGHTA, CDR2 FQGTGA. The CDR3 sequence is 14 residues long. The CDR3 loop reads CASSLTGGNQPQHF. The CDR3, as DNA: TGTGCCAGCAGCCTAACAGGGGGCAATCAGCCCCAGCATTTT.

The rearrangement links TRBV21-1 to TRBJ2-7; the DNA was not compared with TRBD1, the D call given in the table. TRBV21-1 is tagged as a pseudogene. The CDR3 has 14 amino acids. This CDR3 reads CASSKDQGAYEQYF. CDR3 nucleotides: TGTGCCAGCAGCAAAGATCAGGGGGCCTACGAGCAGTACTTC.

The chain is built from TRBV27 and TRBJ2-3, with D unresolved. Germline CDR1 is MNHEY and CDR2 is SMNVEV (reference sequence). The CDR3 sequence is 14 residues long. Deletions cut 6 bases from V and 6 bases from J, with 16 bases between. The CDR3 here is CASSRDWGGDTQYF. CDR3 sequence (DNA): TGTGCCAGCAGCCGCGACTGGGGTGGTGATACGCAGTATTTT.

This clone was found once. The chain employs TRBV7-9 and TRBJ1-1; D not certain. Trimming removed 5 bases from V and 10 bases from J, with 11 bases in between. Germline CDR1 and CDR2: SEHNR and FQNEAQ (reference sequence). There are 11 residues in the CDR3. In DNA form, the CDR3 reads TGTGCCAGCAGCCCGAACCAAGGAGCTTTCTTT. Protein: CASSPNQGAFF.

This clone showed up just a few times. This rearrangement joins TRBV7-2 to TRBJ2-2; weak D call: TRBD1 (6 bases). The V gene lost 1 base and the J gene lost 0 bases, with 6 bases spanning the gap. The V gene's germline CDR1 is SGHTA and CDR2 FQGNSA. The CDR3 loop spans 15 amino acids. DNA for the CDR3: TGTGCCAGCAGCTTAGACAGGGCGAACACCGGGGAGCTGTTTTTT. Amino acid sequence: CASSLDRANTGELFF. Using reference TRBV7-2 and TRBJ2-2 for the parts outside the CDR3, the full variable domain is GAGVSQSPSNKVTEKGKDVELRCDPISGHTALYWYRQSLGQGLEFLIYFQGNSAPDKSGLPSDRFSAERTGGSVSTLTIQRTQQEDSAVYLCASSLDRANTGELFFGEGSRLTVL.

This clone showed up just once. This sequence joins TRBV4-3 and TRBJ2-2, with a weak D call TRBD2 (5 bases). Germline loops: CDR1 LGHNA, CDR2 YSLEER. Trimming pared 4 bases from V and 0 bases from J, leaving 12 bases between. The length of the CDR3 is 16 residues. CDR3 sequence: CASSRAGLSNTGELFF. For the CDR3, the DNA is TGCGCCAGCAGCCGTGCTGGACTCTCGAACACCGGGGAGCTGTTTTTT.

This clone has a handful of counts. This rearrangement joins TRBV6-5 to TRBJ2-1, with 8 positions matching TRBD1. There are 13 residues in the CDR3. V gave up 5 bases and J gave up 7 bases; unmatched junction bases: 4. Germline CDR1 MNHEY, CDR2 SVGAGI. CDR3 loop: CASSLRDRNEQFF. The CDR3 DNA sequence: TGTGCCAGCAGTCTCCGGGACAGGAATGAGCAGTTCTTC.

Only a few counts were recorded for this clone. J is TRBJ2-7 and V is TRBV4-2, with 7 nucleotides matching TRBD2. This CDR3 is 16 amino acids long. CDR1 is LGHNA and CDR2 is YNFKEQ in the germline V gene. J was trimmed by 2 bases and V by 1 base; bases with no gene match: 8. As DNA, the CDR3 is TGTGCCAGCAGCCAAGTCGGAACGGGAGGAGCCTACGAGCAGTACTTC. Translated: CASSQVGTGGAYEQYF.

This chain connects TRBV7-2 to TRBJ1-2, with 10 positions matching TRBD1. Germline-derived CDR1 and CDR2 are SGHTA and FQGNSA. With V trimmed by 6 bases and J by 4 bases, 5 bases remained unmatched. The CDR3 has 14 amino acids. The CDR3 DNA reads TGTGCCAGCAGGCCGACAGGGGGCTCCTATGGCTACACCTTC. Translated: CASRPTGGSYGYTF.

The sample holds a few counts of this clone. The chain joins TRBV5-1 to TRBJ2-3; D call uncertain. The CDR3 is 14 residues long. The V gene lost 0 bases and the J gene lost 6 bases, with 11 bases spanning the gap. Germline V gives CDR1 SGHRS, CDR2 YFSETQ. The CDR3 DNA reads TGCGCCAGCAGCTTGGAGCGCCTAGGTGATACGCAGTATTTT. It specifies CASSLERLGDTQYF.

The CDR3 spells CSMSNNEQFF. The CDR3 nucleotides are TGCAGTATGAGCAACAATGAGCAGTTCTTC. The chain links TRBV20-1 to TRBJ2-1; no clear D gene. The V gene's germline CDR1 is DFQATT and CDR2 SNEGSKA (reference sequence). This CDR3 is 10 amino acids long. V shed 8 bases and J shed 5 bases, with 7 bases lying between them.

This clone was counted between two and nine times. CDR3 bases: TGTGCCAGCCTCGACAGAGCTGGAAACACCATATATTTT. It is translated as CASLDRAGNTIYF. The rearrangement links TRBV6-5 to TRBJ1-3; D is possibly TRBD1 (5 bases). Trimming shortened V by 8 bases and J by 2 bases, and 10 bases separated the two germline ends. The CDR3 contains 13 residues. The V gene's germline CDR1 is MNHEY and CDR2 SVGAGI.

The genes are TRBV7-6 and TRBJ2-1, with D possibly matching TRBD2 (6 bases). The CDR3 length is 15 residues. In germline, CDR1 is SGHVS, CDR2 FNYEAQ. V was cut by 5 bases and J by 4 bases, with 15 bases left in between. CDR3 coding DNA: TGTGCCAGCAGCCCGCTGCGGGACCTGTACAATGAGCAGTTCTTC. Translated: CASSPLRDLYNEQFF.

This clone was observed a few times. This chain links TRBV29-1 with TRBJ1-5; 10 bases are shared with TRBD1. The CDR3 runs 14 residues. Per the germline V gene, CDR1 is SQVTM and CDR2 is ANQGSEA. The junction had 5 bases not matched to a gene; V was cut back by 7 bases and J by 2 bases. The CDR3 reads CSASTGGGNQPQHF. The CDR3 DNA reads as TGCAGCGCCTCGACAGGGGGCGGCAATCAGCCCCAGCATTTT.

The genes are TRBV5-6 and TRBJ2-3; TRBD2 might be the D (6 bases). V was shortened by 4 bases and J by 3 bases, with 21 bases between the two germline ends. Germline V gene data show CDR1 as SGHDT and CDR2 as YYEEEE. The CDR3 sequence is 17 residues long. CDR3 nucleotides: TGTGCCAGCAGCCCGCGGGGTGGCCCCCCCGGGACAGATACGCAGTATTTT. It codes for CASSPRGGPPGTDTQYF.

The chain combines TRBV7-2 with TRBJ2-7; possibly TRBD2 for D (5 bases). Per germline, CDR1 SGHTA and CDR2 FQGNSA. V gave up 5 bases and J gave up 0 bases, with 17 bases separating them. The CDR3 is 16 amino acids. CDR3 nucleotides: TGTGCCAGCAGCCATAAGACGGGGAGCTACTCCTACGAGCAGTACTTC. Translating it yields CASSHKTGSYSYEQYF. The full variable domain, rest sourced from reference TRBV7-2 and TRBJ2-7, is GAGVSQSPSNKVTEKGKDVELRCDPISGHTALYWYRQSLGQGLEFLIYFQGNSAPDKSGLPSDRFSAERTGGSVSTLTIQRTQQEDSAVYLCASSHKTGSYSYEQYFGPGTRLTVT.

A word on this clone: This CDR3 is also generated by other DNA sequences in the sample. The chain carries TRBV2 and TRBJ2-7; D possibly corresponds to TRBD1 (6 bases). The germline gives CDR1 SNHLY, CDR2 FYNNEI. V was trimmed by 5 bases and J by 3 bases, leaving 8 bases between them. The CDR3 sequence is 12 residues long. Written as DNA, the CDR3 is TGTGCCAGCAGTAAACAGGGCTACGAGCAGTACTTC. The encoded protein is CASSKQGYEQYF.

There are a few counts of this clone. The chain couples TRBV4-2 to TRBJ1-2, with D perhaps matching TRBD1 (5 bases). Trimming removed 0 bases from V and 8 bases from J, with 7 bases in between. Germline CDR1 reads LGHNA; CDR2 reads YNFKEQ. This CDR3 spans 12 amino acids. The CDR3 nucleotides read TGTGCCAGCAGCCAAGAGGAGGGGGGCTACACCTTC. Translating it yields CASSQEEGGYTF.